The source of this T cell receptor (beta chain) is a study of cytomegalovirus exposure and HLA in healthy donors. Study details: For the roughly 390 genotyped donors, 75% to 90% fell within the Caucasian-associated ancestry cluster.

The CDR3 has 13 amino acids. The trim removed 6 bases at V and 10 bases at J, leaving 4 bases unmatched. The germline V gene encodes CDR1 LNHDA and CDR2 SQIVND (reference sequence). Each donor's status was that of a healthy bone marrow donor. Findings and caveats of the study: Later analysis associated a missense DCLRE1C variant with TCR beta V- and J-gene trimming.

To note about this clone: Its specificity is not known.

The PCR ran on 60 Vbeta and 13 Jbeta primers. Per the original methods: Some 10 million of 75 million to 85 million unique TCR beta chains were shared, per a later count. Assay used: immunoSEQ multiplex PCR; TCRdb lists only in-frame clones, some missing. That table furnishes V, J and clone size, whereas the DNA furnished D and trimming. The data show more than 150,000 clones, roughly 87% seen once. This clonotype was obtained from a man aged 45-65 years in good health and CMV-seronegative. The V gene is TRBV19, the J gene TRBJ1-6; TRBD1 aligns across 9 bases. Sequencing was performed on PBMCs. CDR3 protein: CASRGTGQSPLHF. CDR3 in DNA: TGTGCCAGTAGGGGGACAGGGCAATCACCCCTCCACTTT. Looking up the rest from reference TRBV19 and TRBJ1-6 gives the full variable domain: DGGITQSPKYLFRKEGQNVTLSCEQNLNHDAMYWYRQDPGQGLRLIYYSQIVNDFQKGDIAEGYSVSREKKESFPLTVTSAQKNPTAFYLCASRGTGQSPLHFGNGTRLTVT.